This T cell receptor beta chain was sequenced in a study of Ad26.COV2.S vaccination and SARS-CoV-2 variants. Study-wide context: Once or twice, 56 days apart, Ad26.COV2.S was delivered intramuscularly.

The table came from immunoSEQ multiplex PCR; TCRdb's copy has only in-frame clones and leaves some out. The sample lists around 400,000 clones, roughly four fifths seen once, with approximately 7.8% in the top ten. Note on this clone: Its antigen is still unknown.

The CDR3 loop spans 15 amino acids. After removal of 2 bases from V and 0 bases from J, the junction contained 0 bases not matched to a gene. The germline CDR1 and CDR2 sequences are KGHSH and LQKENI. Findings of the study overall: Measurement of non-spike TCR breadth gave similar results in vaccine and placebo recipients. Spike-specific CD8+ and CD4+ T cell responses reportedly showed substantial breadth after vaccination. Researchers cautioned that TCR breadth and depth analyses may have underestimated total T cell responses.

Documented treatment: 19 received Ad26.COV2.S at low or high dose, single or two shots; 5 received placebo; per-sample allocation not given. Each sample was drawn 63 days after the first injection (of vaccine or placebo). The rearrangement uses TRBV18 and TRBJ2-7; 11 bases agree with TRBD2. The receptor comes from a person aged 18 to 65 who received the Ad26.COV2.S COVID-19 vaccine or a placebo. Here the sequenced sample was peripheral blood, taken in a trial of Ad26.COV2.S vaccine versus placebo. The CDR3 loop reads CASSPGLAGSYEQYF. CDR3 DNA: TGTGCCAGCTCACCAGGACTAGCGGGCTCCTACGAGCAGTACTTC.